These T cell receptor beta chains were read from a single sample in a study of follicular helper T cells after annual influenza vaccination. This table comes from immunoSEQ multiplex PCR, and its TCRdb copy is limited to in-frame clones, with some not included. Of 9,500 to 15,000 clones detected, about 80% appear once; the ten largest clones hold around 3.5%. The sequencing here drew on CXCR5+ CD38- circulating T follicular helper cells from blood, taken on the day of influenza vaccination. These receptors were collected from an adult who received the influenza vaccine. Each CDR3 is given with its conserved first and last residue. A D gene is named only where the DNA matches it firmly. Clone size, where shown, is once, few, many, or a class for clones that have expanded.

d_call: NA; j_call: TRBJ2-7; clone_size: once; v_call: TRBV10-3; cdr3_aa: CAISEVAARSSYEQYF; cdr3_nt: TGTGCCATCAGTGAGGTCGCAGCGAGGAGCTCCTACGAGCAGTACTTC
d_call: TRBD1; j_call: TRBJ1-5; clone_size: NA; v_call: TRBV14; cdr3_aa: CASSHSGTGNQPQHF; cdr3_nt: TGTGCCAGCAGCCACTCCGGGACAGGCAATCAGCCCCAGCATTTT
d_call: NA; j_call: TRBJ1-1; clone_size: NA; v_call: TRBV11-3; cdr3_aa: CASSLLRHTEAFF; cdr3_nt: TGTGCCAGCAGCTTATTGAGGCACACTGAAGCTTTCTTT
d_call: NA; j_call: TRBJ2-3; clone_size: NA; v_call: TRBV7-2; cdr3_aa: CASSLRQVADTQYF; cdr3_nt: TGTGCCAGCAGCCTCCGACAGGTAGCAGATACGCAGTATTTT
d_call: NA; j_call: TRBJ2-1; clone_size: NA; v_call: TRBV5-4; cdr3_aa: CASSLDRVSYNEQFF; cdr3_nt: TGTGCCAGCAGCTTGGACAGGGTCTCCTACAATGAGCAGTTCTTC
d_call: NA; j_call: TRBJ1-2; clone_size: NA; v_call: TRBV5-1; cdr3_aa: CASSPGAYGYTF; cdr3_nt: TGCGCCAGCAGCCCTGGAGCGTATGGCTACACCTTC
d_call: NA; j_call: TRBJ1-5; clone_size: NA; v_call: TRBV28; cdr3_aa: CASSLFGSQGYQPQHF; cdr3_nt: TGTGCCAGCAGTTTGTTCGGGTCCCAGGGTTATCAGCCCCAGCATTTT
d_call: NA; j_call: TRBJ2-2; clone_size: NA; v_call: TRBV7-2; cdr3_aa: CASSWKLDTGELFF; cdr3_nt: TGTGCCAGCAGTTGGAAACTTGACACCGGGGAGCTGTTTTTT
d_call: NA; j_call: TRBJ2-7; clone_size: once; v_call: TRBV28; cdr3_aa: CASSIMRDGYEQYF; cdr3_nt: TGTGCCAGCAGTATAATGCGGGACGGCTACGAGCAGTACTTC
d_call: NA; j_call: TRBJ2-7; clone_size: NA; v_call: TRBV2; cdr3_aa: CASAFNLFSYEQYF; cdr3_nt: TGTGCCAGCGCCTTTAACCTCTTCTCCTACGAGCAGTACTTC
d_call: NA; j_call: TRBJ1-1; clone_size: NA; v_call: TRBV30; cdr3_aa: CAWSVLQMTNTEAFF; cdr3_nt: TGTGCCTGGAGTGTCCTCCAGATGACGAACACTGAAGCTTTCTTT
d_call: TRBD2; j_call: TRBJ2-7; clone_size: NA; v_call: TRBV15; cdr3_aa: CATSRGLGSGVYEQYF; cdr3_nt: TGTGCCACCAGCAGAGGATTAGGTAGCGGGGTCTACGAGCAGTACTTC
d_call: NA; j_call: TRBJ1-2; clone_size: NA; v_call: TRBV28; cdr3_aa: CASGWPAGTPGVGYTF; cdr3_nt: TGTGCCAGCGGATGGCCGGCCGGGACGCCAGGGGTAGGCTACACCTTC
d_call: TRBD2; j_call: TRBJ2-7; clone_size: NA; v_call: TRBV18; cdr3_aa: CASSSGLAGGSYEQYF; cdr3_nt: TGTGCCAGCTCCTCTGGGCTAGCGGGGGGCTCCTACGAGCAGTACTTC
d_call: NA; j_call: TRBJ2-5; clone_size: NA; v_call: TRBV7-2; cdr3_aa: CASSLDRTNQYF; cdr3_nt: TGTGCCAGCAGCTTAGATCGCACTAACCAGTACTTC
d_call: TRBD1; j_call: TRBJ2-4; clone_size: NA; v_call: TRBV6-5; cdr3_aa: CASSSGTGDIQYF; cdr3_nt: TGTGCCAGCAGTTCCGGGACAGGGGACATTCAGTACTTC
d_call: NA; j_call: TRBJ2-3; clone_size: NA; v_call: TRBV2; cdr3_aa: CASVGGEYTDTQYF; cdr3_nt: TGTGCCAGCGTGGGGGGTGAATACACAGATACGCAGTATTTT
d_call: NA; j_call: TRBJ1-2; clone_size: NA; v_call: TRBV7-2; cdr3_aa: CASSLSGGYGYTF; cdr3_nt: TGTGCCAGCAGCTTGAGCGGAGGCTATGGCTACACCTTC
d_call: TRBD1; j_call: TRBJ2-4; clone_size: NA; v_call: TRBV2; cdr3_aa: CASRGQGNIKNIQYF; cdr3_nt: TGTGCCAGCAGGGGACAGGGGAATATCAAAAACATTCAGTACTTC
d_call: NA; j_call: TRBJ1-4; clone_size: NA; v_call: TRBV30; cdr3_aa: CAWSAAGGANEKLFF; cdr3_nt: TGTGCCTGGAGCGCCGCGGGGGGCGCCAATGAAAAACTGTTTTTT
d_call: NA; j_call: TRBJ1-4; clone_size: NA; v_call: TRBV18; cdr3_aa: CASSPDGNEKLFF; cdr3_nt: TGTGCCAGCTCACCCGATGGCAATGAAAAACTGTTTTTT
d_call: NA; j_call: TRBJ1-2; clone_size: NA; v_call: TRBV6-5; cdr3_aa: CASSWTPAYGYTF; cdr3_nt: TGTGCCAGCAGTTGGACACCTGCCTATGGCTACACCTTC
d_call: TRBD1; j_call: TRBJ2-7; clone_size: NA; v_call: TRBV7-8; cdr3_aa: CASSLATGTGSSYEQYF; cdr3_nt: TGTGCCAGCAGCTTAGCAACGGGGACAGGGTCCTCCTACGAGCAGTACTTC
d_call: TRBD1; j_call: TRBJ2-3; clone_size: NA; v_call: TRBV4-1; cdr3_aa: CASSEPGQGADTQYF; cdr3_nt: TGCGCCAGCAGCGAGCCGGGACAGGGGGCAGATACGCAGTATTTT
d_call: NA; j_call: TRBJ1-2; clone_size: NA; v_call: TRBV11-2; cdr3_aa: CASSLIRDSYGYTF; cdr3_nt: TGTGCCAGCAGTTTGATCCGAGACAGCTATGGCTACACCTTC
d_call: NA; j_call: TRBJ1-5; clone_size: few; v_call: TRBV14; cdr3_aa: CASSQQANQPQHF; cdr3_nt: TGTGCCAGCAGCCAACAGGCTAATCAGCCCCAGCATTTT
d_call: TRBD1; j_call: TRBJ1-1; clone_size: NA; v_call: TRBV11-1; cdr3_aa: CASTGGWTGVRTEAFF; cdr3_nt: TGTGCCAGCACCGGAGGCTGGACAGGGGTTCGCACTGAAGCTTTCTTT
d_call: NA; j_call: TRBJ2-6; clone_size: NA; v_call: TRBV7-3; cdr3_aa: CASSNQGGSPGANVLTF; cdr3_nt: TGTGCCAGCAGCAACCAGGGGGGGTCCCCGGGGGCCAACGTCCTGACTTTC
d_call: TRBD2; j_call: TRBJ2-1; clone_size: NA; v_call: TRBV9; cdr3_aa: CASSRLTGTSGGAEQFF; cdr3_nt: TGTGCCAGCAGTCGACTCACCGGGACTAGCGGGGGGGCTGAGCAGTTCTTC
d_call: TRBD2; j_call: TRBJ2-5; clone_size: NA; v_call: TRBV6-6; cdr3_aa: CASSRRGGQETQYF; cdr3_nt: TGTGCCAGCAGTCGCCGGGGGGGACAAGAGACCCAGTACTTC
d_call: TRBD2; j_call: TRBJ2-5; clone_size: once; v_call: TRBV5-1; cdr3_aa: CASSRGLAGQETQYF; cdr3_nt: TGCGCCAGCAGCCGGGGACTAGCGGGGCAAGAGACCCAGTACTTC
d_call: TRBD2; j_call: TRBJ2-7; clone_size: NA; v_call: TRBV6-5; cdr3_aa: CASSSLAGGEQYF; cdr3_nt: TGTGCCAGCAGTTCTCTAGCGGGTGGGGAGCAGTACTTC
d_call: NA; j_call: TRBJ2-3; clone_size: NA; v_call: TRBV7-2; cdr3_aa: CASSLAGKGTQYF; cdr3_nt: TGTGCCAGCAGCTTAGCGGGGAAGGGTACGCAGTATTTT
d_call: NA; j_call: TRBJ1-3; clone_size: NA; v_call: TRBV27; cdr3_aa: CASSPWTANAGNTIYF; cdr3_nt: TGTGCCAGCAGCCCTTGGACTGCCAACGCTGGAAACACCATATATTTT
d_call: NA; j_call: TRBJ1-4; clone_size: NA; v_call: TRBV14; cdr3_aa: CASSPSGQVGEKLFF; cdr3_nt: TGTGCCAGCAGCCCCTCCGGGCAGGTCGGCGAAAAACTGTTTTTT
d_call: TRBD1; j_call: TRBJ1-2; clone_size: NA; v_call: TRBV29-1; cdr3_aa: CSAGGGQGFYGYTF; cdr3_nt: TGCAGCGCTGGGGGGGGACAGGGCTTCTATGGCTACACCTTC
d_call: TRBD2; j_call: TRBJ2-3; clone_size: NA; v_call: TRBV4-1; cdr3_aa: CASSQAYRASGADTQYF; cdr3_nt: TGCGCCAGCAGCCAAGCTTATCGGGCAAGCGGGGCAGATACGCAGTATTTT
d_call: NA; j_call: TRBJ1-6; clone_size: once; v_call: TRBV6-1; cdr3_aa: CASSEGGRYNSPLHF; cdr3_nt: TGTGCCAGCAGTGAAGGGGGACGGTATAATTCACCCCTCCACTTT
d_call: TRBD2; j_call: TRBJ2-3; clone_size: once; v_call: TRBV29-1; cdr3_aa: CSVDGSGGTDTQYF; cdr3_nt: TGCAGCGTTGATGGAAGCGGGGGCACAGATACGCAGTATTTT
d_call: TRBD2; j_call: TRBJ2-1; clone_size: NA; v_call: TRBV19; cdr3_aa: CASSTLAGPSGEQFF; cdr3_nt: TGTGCCAGTAGTACCCTAGCGGGGCCGTCGGGTGAGCAGTTCTTC
d_call: NA; j_call: TRBJ1-5; clone_size: NA; v_call: TRBV5-6; cdr3_aa: CASSHRRLSNQPQHF; cdr3_nt: TGTGCCAGCAGCCACCGTCGACTTAGCAATCAGCCCCAGCATTTT
d_call: TRBD1; j_call: TRBJ2-5; clone_size: NA; v_call: TRBV10-3; cdr3_aa: CATNQAPGTGGEQYF; cdr3_nt: TGTGCCACGAATCAAGCCCCCGGGACAGGGGGGGAGCAGTACTTC
d_call: NA; j_call: TRBJ1-6; clone_size: NA; v_call: TRBV6-6; cdr3_aa: CASSYGSGGGSPLHF; cdr3_nt: TGTGCCAGCAGTTACGGATCGGGGGGAGGTTCACCCCTCCACTTT
d_call: TRBD1; j_call: TRBJ2-6; clone_size: NA; v_call: TRBV28; cdr3_aa: CASSNRGSGANVLTF; cdr3_nt: TGTGCCAGCAGCAACAGGGGCTCTGGGGCCAACGTCCTGACTTTC
d_call: TRBD1; j_call: TRBJ1-2; clone_size: NA; v_call: TRBV6-6; cdr3_aa: CASSVRDRDPNGYTF; cdr3_nt: TGTGCCAGCAGTGTCCGGGACAGGGATCCTAATGGCTACACCTTC
d_call: NA; j_call: TRBJ2-7; clone_size: NA; v_call: TRBV5-1; cdr3_aa: CASSLVGRHEQYF; cdr3_nt: TGCGCCAGCAGCTTGGTTGGCCGTCACGAGCAGTACTTC
d_call: TRBD1; j_call: TRBJ1-1; clone_size: once; v_call: TRBV10-3; cdr3_aa: CAIRRGQGNTEAFF; cdr3_nt: TGTGCCATCAGGCGGGGACAGGGCAACACTGAAGCTTTCTTT
d_call: TRBD1; j_call: TRBJ2-1; clone_size: NA; v_call: TRBV7-2; cdr3_aa: CASSLARDRGLEQFF; cdr3_nt: TGTGCCAGCAGCTTGGCCCGGGACAGGGGGTTAGAGCAGTTCTTC
d_call: NA; j_call: TRBJ2-2; clone_size: NA; v_call: TRBV5-1; cdr3_aa: CASYPDHGLGTGELFF; cdr3_nt: TGCGCCAGCTATCCGGACCATGGTCTCGGCACCGGGGAGCTGTTTTTT